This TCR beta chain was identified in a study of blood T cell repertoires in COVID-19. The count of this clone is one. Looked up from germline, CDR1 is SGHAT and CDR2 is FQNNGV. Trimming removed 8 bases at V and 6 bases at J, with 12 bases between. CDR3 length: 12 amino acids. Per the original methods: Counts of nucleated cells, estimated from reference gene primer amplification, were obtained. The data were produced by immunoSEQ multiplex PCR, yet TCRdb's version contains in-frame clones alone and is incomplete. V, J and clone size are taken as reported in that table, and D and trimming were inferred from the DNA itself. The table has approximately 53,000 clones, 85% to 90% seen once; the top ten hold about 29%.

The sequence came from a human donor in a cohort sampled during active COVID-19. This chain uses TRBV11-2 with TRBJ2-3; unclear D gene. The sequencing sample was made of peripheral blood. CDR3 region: CASSYLLDTQYF. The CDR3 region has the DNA TGTGCCAGCTCCTATCTACTGGATACGCAGTATTTT.